This TCR beta chain was obtained from a study of cytomegalovirus exposure and HLA in healthy donors (dated by TCRdb to the late 2010s). Background for the entire study: An earlier analysis of 587 of the donors reported 276 Gb of sequence data and approximately 110 million unique TCR beta sequences from about 179 million T cells. An early release that covered about 600 HLA-typed donors contained approximately 300 gigabases of sequencing data and some 87 million unique TCR sequences. Among the roughly 400 genotyped donors, around 81% belonged to the genetic ancestry cluster associated with self-reported Caucasian donors. The aim of the study was to test whether cataloging public T cell receptors could identify signatures of past pathogen exposure. Using immunosequencing, the study profiled T cell repertoires from 640 or so subjects and related those repertoires to cytomegalovirus serostatus. Besides the first cohort of some 670 subjects, a separate validation cohort made up of 120 different subjects was used. To predict cytomegalovirus infection status, the study brought together high-throughput TCR immunosequencing, statistical association of individual TCRs with disease status, and machine learning. A later analysis re-examined previously published TCR beta repertoires from several hundred donors and added high-resolution HLA genotyping to investigate patterns of TCR occurrence. Rather than using new phenotypic data, the later analysis identified candidate immune exposures from TCR beta sequences and from how often those sequences occurred across donors. In an earlier analysis of more than 550 of the donors, high-throughput TCR beta sequencing was used to judge whether each TCR beta V gene segment behaved as functional or pseudogenic. Donor age, sex, ethnicity and CMV serostatus were compiled alongside the repertoire data. Genome-wide SNP genotypes for about 55% of the roughly 670 donors were used in a later genetic analysis, which treated that subset as a discovery cohort. All discovery cohort repertoires had been generated on a single sequencing platform. Both class I and class II loci were covered by HLA typing, at four-digit resolution. Typing coverage differed by locus: A, B, C, DRB1 and DQB1 were typed in roughly 620-630 donors, DQA1 in about 560, DPA1 in roughly 590, and DPB1 in just under 490. A few DR-DQ haplotypes were handled as single units for association and clustering because linkage in the cohort was strong. Among about 360 genotyped donors of the cohort, an average of around 240,000 unique TCR beta nucleotide sequences were sequenced per donor, roughly 20% of them non-productive.

Of note for this clone: It has no known antigen specificity.

The paper as a whole reports these results and caveats: According to a later genetic analysis, donors in an Asian-associated ancestry cluster had fewer N-insertions in productive TCRs than the approximately 700-donor mean. This cohort had only TCR beta chains sequenced, and the lack of alpha or paired-chain data limited which features could be detected. Compared with equally common non-associated chains, HLA-associated TCR beta chains in a later analysis were more clonally expanded and had lower generation probabilities. The sequencing pipeline was judged likely to have produced a cluster of highly shared sequence variants as a technical artifact. Fewer than 20 rarely observed V segments, including chromosome 9 orphons, were excluded from the earlier analysis of approximately 500 of the donors because counts were too low. In vitro tests confirmed that three of the cytomegalovirus-associated TCR beta chains recognize cytomegalovirus antigens. Most TCR sequences were seen in very few donors, while some public TCRs were found in many individuals. Some IMGT-functional V segments, including TRBV6-2 and TRBV6-3, could not be told apart with the 87-base-pair reads, so those segments were excluded. According to a later analysis, most CMV-associated TCR beta chains appeared to be HLA-restricted, and the HLA associations seemed to be driven largely by CMV exposure. Linkage disequilibrium might explain the correlated functional status among segregating V segments, but an unknown experimental factor could not be excluded. The authors suggested that the approach could potentially be generalized to other disease states and immunological phenotypes. When HLA alleles, especially DR and DQ, strongly co-occurred, TCR associations were difficult to assign to individual alleles. Presence/absence analyses assumed roughly uniform sequencing depth across donors, an assumption that may not hold. A further reported finding was that TCR beta sequences accurately predicted the HLA-A and HLA-B alleles for most subjects in the first cohort. In an earlier analysis of approximately 600 of the donors, most TCR beta V segments were observed in productive rearrangements about 87% or about 30% of the time, broadly matching IMGT annotations. According to a later analysis, TCR association rates differed among HLA loci, with DRB1 alleles showing the most associated TCRs and HLA-C alleles showing the fewest. The classifier was reported to diagnose cytomegalovirus status with high specificity and sensitivity in both the original and validation cohorts. HLA typing was unavailable for some donors at each locus, so association tests used only the typed subset. Several of the top co-occurrence clusters appeared to be linked to parvovirus B19, influenza, CMV and Epstein-Barr virus, according to a later analysis. For the cohort, immune exposure information was limited to CMV serostatus. In a later analysis, around 15,000 TCR beta sequences were associated with specific HLA alleles at a false discovery rate of 0.05. A total of some 180 TCR beta chains were listed by the study as associated with cytomegalovirus. A later genetic analysis associated a missense DCLRE1C variant with V-gene and J-gene trimming of TCR beta chains, and an independent cohort replicated the association.

From the cysteine through the phenylalanine, the CDR3 covers 13 amino acids. Only CDR3 DNA is held: 39 bases, read in frame from base 1. Between the V and J ends, shortened by 3 bases and 6 bases respectively, the junction contains 13 bases. Based on the germline V gene, the CDR1 and CDR2 sequences are SGHRS and YFSETQ. Receptors were amplified or captured by the immunoSEQ multiplex PCR assay. A mixture of 60 forward primers for TCR Vbeta segments and 13 reverse primers for TCR Jbeta segments was used in the multiplex PCR. Amplification of the CDR3 region of rearranged TCR beta genes was performed with a multiplex PCR assay on genomic DNA. Amplified TCR beta libraries were sequenced as 87-base-pair reads on the Illumina HiSeq System. The source study handled its data this way. Across the roughly 700 repertoires, a later analysis counted some 81 million unique TCR beta chains, roughly 11 million of which were shared by at least two donors. To remove PCR and sequencing errors, raw reads were error-corrected and collapsed into unique sequences using a nearest-neighbor algorithm that merged closely related sequences. CDR3 sequences were aligned to IMGT reference sequences to assign V, D and J gene segments. Each retained sequence needed at least a six-nucleotide match to both a V gene segment and a J gene segment. Rearrangements were classified as productive when the CDR3 lacked stop codons and remained in frame with V and J, and all other rearrangements were classified as non-productive. Following IMGT convention, CDR3 was defined as the stretch from the second conserved V-encoded cysteine to the conserved J-encoded phenylalanine. The earlier analysis of about 560 of the donors excluded any sequence lacking an unambiguous match to a single V gene segment. An earlier analysis of 587 of the donors classified V segments as functional when productive rearrangements were above 56.7% and as segregating when the standard deviation between donors was above 5%. To diagnose cytomegalovirus status from the catalog of TCR beta chain sequences, a statistical classification framework was built. A later analysis assigned V and J genes by comparing TCR nucleotide sequences with IMGT/GENE-DB human TR gene sequences. In a later analysis, CDR3 sequences and most-parsimonious VDJ recombination scenarios were assigned using the TCRdist pipeline. In a later analysis, every TCR beta chain was defined by the combination of its CDR3 amino acid sequence and its V-gene family, and reads without a unique V-gene family were dropped. To address suspected cross-contamination and a sequencing artifact, a later analysis removed 550 to 750 highly shared, low-generation-probability nucleotide sequences. In a later analysis, a clonal expansion index for each public chain was calculated from normalized within-repertoire ranks of inferred template counts. In a later analysis, generation probabilities were computed using a VDJ recombination model fitted to out-of-frame rearrangements, and the results were checked against IGoR. In a later analysis, TCR-TCR, TCR-HLA and TCR-CMV co-occurrence was scored with hypergeometric tests, and a repertoire-size bias correction was applied to TCR pairs. A later analysis estimated false discovery rates by permuting HLA or CMV assignments 20 times. In a later analysis, co-occurring TCRs were grouped using DBSCAN, with TCRdist sequence similarity added in when clustering inside HLA-allele-positive subsets. Co-occurrence clustering excluded repertoires with fewer than 30,000 or more than 120,000 public chains, plus five with anomalous nucleotide sharing. The immuneACCESS repertoire file appears here via TCRdb, limited to in-frame rearrangements. These files lack a portion of the clones; in checked studies, under half of the deficit traces to unresolved V genes, and the cause of the others is not known. Clone size and the V and J calls come from that table; the DNA yielded D and trimming. The table for this sample lists about 130,000 clones. The ten largest clones represent over 1.5% of the sample.

In total, 600 or so healthy bone marrow donors made up the cohort. At the time of sampling, every cohort member was nominally healthy, though immune exposures that went unrecorded were likely present. The donor was CMV seronegative and was included in the group of 352 seronegative cohort members. A peripheral blood sample was provided by each donor, and peripheral blood mononuclear cells were used for TCR beta sequencing. Genomic DNA extraction from the blood cell samples was performed with the Qiagen DNeasy Blood Extraction Kit. This clonotype was sampled from a man aged 18 to 29 in good health and CMV-seronegative. The rearrangement combines TRBV5-1 with TRBJ2-7; 6 matching bases give a weak D call of TRBD1. Sample: PBMCs. The CDR3 reads CASSSLTGREQYF. The DNA reads TGCGCCAGCAGCTCTTTGACAGGACGCGAGCAGTACTTC.